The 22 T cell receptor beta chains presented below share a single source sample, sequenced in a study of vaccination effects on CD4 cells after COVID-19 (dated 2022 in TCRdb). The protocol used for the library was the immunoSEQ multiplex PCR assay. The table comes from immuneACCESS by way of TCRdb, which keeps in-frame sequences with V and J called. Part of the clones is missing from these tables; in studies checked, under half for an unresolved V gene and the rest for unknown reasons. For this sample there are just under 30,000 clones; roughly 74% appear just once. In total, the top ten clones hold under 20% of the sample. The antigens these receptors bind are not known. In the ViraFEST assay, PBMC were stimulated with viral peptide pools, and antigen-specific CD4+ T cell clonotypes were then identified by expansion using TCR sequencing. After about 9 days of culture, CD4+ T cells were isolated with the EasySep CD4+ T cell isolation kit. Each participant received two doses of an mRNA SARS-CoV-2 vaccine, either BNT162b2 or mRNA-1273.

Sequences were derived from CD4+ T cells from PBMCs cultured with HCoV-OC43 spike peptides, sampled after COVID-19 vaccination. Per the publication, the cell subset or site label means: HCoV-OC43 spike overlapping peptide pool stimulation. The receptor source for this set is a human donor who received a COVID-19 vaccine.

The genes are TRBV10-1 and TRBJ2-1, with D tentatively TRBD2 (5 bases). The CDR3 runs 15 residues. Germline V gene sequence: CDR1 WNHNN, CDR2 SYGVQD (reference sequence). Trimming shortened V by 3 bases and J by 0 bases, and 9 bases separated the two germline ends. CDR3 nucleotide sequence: TGCGCCAGCAGTGACCCGGGGAACTCCTACAATGAGCAGTTCTTC. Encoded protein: CASSDPGNSYNEQFF.

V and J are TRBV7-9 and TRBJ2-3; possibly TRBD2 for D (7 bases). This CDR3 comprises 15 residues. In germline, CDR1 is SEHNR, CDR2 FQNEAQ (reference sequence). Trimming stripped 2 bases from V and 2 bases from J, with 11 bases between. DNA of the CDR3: TGTGCCAGCAGCTTATCGGGGGGCTACACAGATACGCAGTATTTT. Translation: CASSLSGGYTDTQYF. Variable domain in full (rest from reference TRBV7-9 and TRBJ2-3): DTGVSQNPRHKITKRGQNVTFRCDPISEHNRLYWYRQTLGQGPEFLTYFQNEAQLEKSRLLSDRFSAERPKGSFSTLEIQRTEQGDSAMYLCASSLSGGYTDTQYFGPGTRLTVL.

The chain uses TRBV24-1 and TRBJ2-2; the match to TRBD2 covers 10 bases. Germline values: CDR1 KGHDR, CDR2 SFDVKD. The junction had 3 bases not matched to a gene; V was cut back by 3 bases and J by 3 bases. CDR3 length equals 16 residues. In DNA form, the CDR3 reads TGTGCCACCAGTGATAACCTAGCGGGGGACACCGGGGAGCTGTTTTTT. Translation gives CATSDNLAGDTGELFF.

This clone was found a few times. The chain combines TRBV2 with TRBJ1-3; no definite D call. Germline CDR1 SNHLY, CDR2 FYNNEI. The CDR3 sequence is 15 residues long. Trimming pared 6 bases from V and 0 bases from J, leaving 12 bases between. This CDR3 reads CASRKDANSGNTIYF. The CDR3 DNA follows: TGTGCCAGCAGGAAGGACGCAAACTCTGGAAACACCATATATTTT.

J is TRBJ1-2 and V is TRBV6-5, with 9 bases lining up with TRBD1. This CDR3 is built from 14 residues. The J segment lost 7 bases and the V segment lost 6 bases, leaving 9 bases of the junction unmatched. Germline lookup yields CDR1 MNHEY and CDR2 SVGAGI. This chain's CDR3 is CASRRDRVVGGYTF. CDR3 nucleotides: TGTGCCAGCAGGAGGGACAGGGTGGTCGGTGGCTACACCTTC.

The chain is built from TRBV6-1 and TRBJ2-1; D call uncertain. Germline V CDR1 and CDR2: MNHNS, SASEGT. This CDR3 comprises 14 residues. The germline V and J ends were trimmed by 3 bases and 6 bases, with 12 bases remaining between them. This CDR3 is CASSEGPEFNEQFF. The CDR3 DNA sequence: TGTGCCAGCAGTGAGGGTCCGGAGTTCAATGAGCAGTTCTTC.

The CDR3 spells CASSEGTGGGYGYTF. Here the CDR3 DNA reads TGTGCCAGCAGTGAAGGTACAGGGGGAGGCTATGGCTACACCTTC. V usage is TRBV25-1 and J usage is TRBJ1-2; TRBD1 matches at 8 bases. The V gene's germline CDR1 is MGHDK and CDR2 SYGVNS. The ends lost 2 bases at V and 4 bases at J; junction bases unmatched: 6. The CDR3 runs to 15 residues.

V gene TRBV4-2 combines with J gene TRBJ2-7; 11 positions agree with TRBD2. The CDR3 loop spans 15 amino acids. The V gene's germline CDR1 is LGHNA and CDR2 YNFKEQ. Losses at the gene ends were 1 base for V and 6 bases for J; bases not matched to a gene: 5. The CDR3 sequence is CASSQVAGGGIEQYF. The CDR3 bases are TGTGCCAGCAGCCAAGTAGCGGGGGGGGGTATCGAGCAGTACTTC.

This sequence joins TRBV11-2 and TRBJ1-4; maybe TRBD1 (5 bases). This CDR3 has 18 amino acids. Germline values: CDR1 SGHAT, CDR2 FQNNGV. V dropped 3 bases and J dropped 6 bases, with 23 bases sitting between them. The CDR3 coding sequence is TGTGCCAGCAGCTTCGGGCTCCCGAGACGGGGAGGGGATGAAAAACTGTTTTTT. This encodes CASSFGLPRRGGDEKLFF. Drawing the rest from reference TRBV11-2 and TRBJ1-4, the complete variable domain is EAGVAQSPRYKIIEKRQSVAFWCNPISGHATLYWYQQILGQGPKLLIQFQNNGVVDDSQLPKDRFSAERLKGVDSTLKIQPAKLEDSAVYLCASSFGLPRRGGDEKLFFGSGTQLSVL.

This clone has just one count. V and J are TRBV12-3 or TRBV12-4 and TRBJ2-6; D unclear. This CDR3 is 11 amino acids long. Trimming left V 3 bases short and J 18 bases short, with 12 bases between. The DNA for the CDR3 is TGTGCCAGCAGTTTCCCGGGTCTCCCGACTTTC. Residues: CASSFPGLPTF.

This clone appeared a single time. The DNA for the CDR3 is TGCGCCAGCAGTCATCTGTCAGGTGTTTTAGGGGTGACCCAGTACTTC. Amino acid sequence: CASSHLSGVLGVTQYF. J is TRBJ2-5 and V is TRBV4-1; D possibly corresponds to TRBD1 (5 bases). The CDR3 runs 16 residues. Germline V gives CDR1 MGHRA, CDR2 YSYEKL. The V end was cut by 6 bases, the J end by 7 bases, with 24 bases between.

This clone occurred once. The CDR3 sequence: CAIARDTGLADYEQYF. CDR3 DNA sequence: TGTGCCATTGCCCGGGACACAGGACTAGCGGATTACGAGCAGTACTTC. V is TRBV10-3 and J is TRBJ2-7; 10 nucleotides agree with TRBD2. The CDR3 covers 16 residues. J lost 4 bases, V lost 9 bases, and 15 bases had no gene match. Per germline, CDR1 ENHRY and CDR2 SYGVKD.

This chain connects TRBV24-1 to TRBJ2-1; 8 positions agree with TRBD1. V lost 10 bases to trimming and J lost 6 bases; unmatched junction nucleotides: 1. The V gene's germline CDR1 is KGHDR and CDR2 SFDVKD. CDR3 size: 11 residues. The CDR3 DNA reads TGTGCCACGGGGACAGGCAATGAGCAGTTCTTC. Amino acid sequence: CATGTGNEQFF.

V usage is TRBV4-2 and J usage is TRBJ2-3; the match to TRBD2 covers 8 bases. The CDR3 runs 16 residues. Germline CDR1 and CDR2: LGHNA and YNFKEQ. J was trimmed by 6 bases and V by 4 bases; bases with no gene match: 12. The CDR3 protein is CASSLNQAGESDTQYF. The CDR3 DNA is TGTGCCAGCAGCCTCAACCAAGCGGGAGAATCGGATACGCAGTATTTT.

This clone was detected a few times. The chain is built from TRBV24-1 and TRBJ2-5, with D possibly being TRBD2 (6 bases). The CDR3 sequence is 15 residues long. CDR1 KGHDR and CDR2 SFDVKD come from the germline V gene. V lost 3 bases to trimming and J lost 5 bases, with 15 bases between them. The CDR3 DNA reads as TGTGCCACCAGTGATGCTTCCGGGGGACGGGAGACCCAGTACTTC. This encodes CATSDASGGRETQYF.

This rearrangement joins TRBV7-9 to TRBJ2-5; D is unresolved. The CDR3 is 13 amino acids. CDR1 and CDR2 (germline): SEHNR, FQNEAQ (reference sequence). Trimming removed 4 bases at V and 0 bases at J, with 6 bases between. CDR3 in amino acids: CASSSPNQETQYF. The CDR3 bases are TGTGCCAGCAGCTCCCCCAACCAAGAGACCCAGTACTTC.

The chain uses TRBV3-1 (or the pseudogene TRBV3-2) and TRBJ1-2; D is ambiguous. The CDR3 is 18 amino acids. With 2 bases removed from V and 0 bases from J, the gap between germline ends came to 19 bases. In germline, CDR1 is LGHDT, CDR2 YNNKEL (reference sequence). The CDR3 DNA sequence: TGTGCCAGCAGCCAAAATTCCCGACCCAGCAATCCTAACTATGGCTACACCTTC. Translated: CASSQNSRPSNPNYGYTF.

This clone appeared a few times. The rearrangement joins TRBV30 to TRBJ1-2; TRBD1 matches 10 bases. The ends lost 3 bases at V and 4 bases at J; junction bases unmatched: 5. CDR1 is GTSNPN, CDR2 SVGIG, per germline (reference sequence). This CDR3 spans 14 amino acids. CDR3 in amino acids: CAWRTRTGGYGYTF. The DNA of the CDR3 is TGTGCCTGGAGAACCAGGACAGGGGGCTATGGCTACACCTTC.

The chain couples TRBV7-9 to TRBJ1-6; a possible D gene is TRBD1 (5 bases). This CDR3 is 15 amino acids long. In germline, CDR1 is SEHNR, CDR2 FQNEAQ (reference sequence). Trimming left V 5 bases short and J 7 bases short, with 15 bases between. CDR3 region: CASSPGASQNSPLHF. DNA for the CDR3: TGTGCCAGCAGCCCTGGGGCCAGCCAAAATTCACCCCTCCACTTT.

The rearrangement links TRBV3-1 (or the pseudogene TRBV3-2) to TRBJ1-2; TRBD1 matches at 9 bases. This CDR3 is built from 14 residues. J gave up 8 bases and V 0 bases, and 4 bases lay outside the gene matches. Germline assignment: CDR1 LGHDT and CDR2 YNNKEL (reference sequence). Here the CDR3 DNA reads TGTGCCAGCAGCCAAGATTGGACAGGGGCGGGCTACACCTTC. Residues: CASSQDWTGAGYTF.

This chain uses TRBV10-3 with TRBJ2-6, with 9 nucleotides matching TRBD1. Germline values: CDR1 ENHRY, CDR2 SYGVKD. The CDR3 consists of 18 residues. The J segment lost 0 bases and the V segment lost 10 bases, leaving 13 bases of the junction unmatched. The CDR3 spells CATYRGGQGFSGANVLTF. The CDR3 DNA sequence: TGTGCCACCTACAGGGGGGGACAGGGCTTCTCTGGGGCCAACGTCCTGACTTTC.

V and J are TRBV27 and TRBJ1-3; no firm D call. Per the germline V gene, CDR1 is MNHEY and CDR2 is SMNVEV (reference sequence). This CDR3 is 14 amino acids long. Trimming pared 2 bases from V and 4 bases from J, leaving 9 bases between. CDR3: CASSLGRRGNTIYF. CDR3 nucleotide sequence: TGTGCCAGCAGTTTAGGGAGGAGGGGAAACACCATATATTTT.